A selection of T cell receptor beta chains follows, all from one sample in a study of T cell repertoires in cytomegalovirus infection. TCRdb reprocessed the reads via MiXCR and lists one record per CDR3 protein. The sample lists about 69,000 distinct CDR3 sequences; around 28% were seen once. Their cognate antigens are unknown. The material sequenced was CD8+ T cells from cultured PBMCs, taken from culture after CMV antigen stimulation. Receptor source: a human donor in good health (CMV status not recorded). Some clones in this sample may be carry-over from other donors' samples. Each CDR3 is given with its conserved first and last residue. The D gene is left open where the match is weak. The size entry is marked missing in some rows and otherwise reads once, few, many or a size class.

j_call d_call v_call clone_size cdr3_nt cdr3_aa
TRBJ1-5 - TRBV30 - TGTGCCTGGAGTGTAATCGGTGTTGGGCAGCCCCAGCATTTT CAWSVIGVGQPQHF
TRBJ1-1 - TRBV7-2 - TGTGCCAGCAGCTTAAATCGAGAGGGCCCGAACACTGAAGCTTTCTTT CASSLNREGPNTEAFF
TRBJ2-7 TRBD2 TRBV4-3 few TGCGCCAGCAGCCAAGGCCTAGCGGGATGGGACGAGCAGTACTTC CASSQGLAGWDEQYF
TRBJ2-7 - TRBV6-2/TRBV6-3 few TGTGCCAGCAGTTACTCTCAATACGAGCAGTACTTC CASSYSQYEQYF
TRBJ1-4 TRBD1 TRBV4-3 few TGCGCCAGCAGCCCGGCCCCGGGACAGGGAATAAGTGGTAATGAAAAACTGTTTTTT CASSPAPGQGISGNEKLFF
TRBJ1-6 TRBD1 TRBV11-2 many TGTGCCAGCAGCCCGACAGGGAATTCACCCCTCCACTTT CASSPTGNSPLHF
TRBJ2-1 - TRBV19 - TGTGCCAGTAGTATAGGGGGGATTTCCTACAATGAGCAGTTCTTC CASSIGGISYNEQFF
TRBJ2-7 - TRBV30 - TGTGCCTGGAGTGTTGGGTACGAGCAGTACTTC CAWSVGYEQYF
TRBJ1-1 - TRBV10-3 few TGTGCCATCAAGACAGCACTAGCTGAAGCTTTCTTT CAIKTALAEAFF
TRBJ1-2 TRBD1 TRBV7-9 - TGTGCCAGCAGCACCAAAAGGACAGGAGCAAGCTCTGGCTACACCTTC CASSTKRTGASSGYTF
TRBJ2-3 TRBD2 TRBV2 - TGTGCCAGCAGCTCCCTACGACTAGCGCTAAAGACAGATACGCAGTATTTT CASSSLRLALKTDTQYF